The present T cell receptor beta chain was sequenced within a study of blood T cell repertoires in COVID-19. Study-level information: T cells, B-cell-depleted T cells, or PBMCs supplied cDNA or gDNA.

After removal of 1 base from V and 9 bases from J, the junction contained 3 bases not matched to a gene. CDR3 length: 14 residues. The germline gives CDR1 MDHEN, CDR2 SYDVKM. Original data processing: How many nucleated cells were present was estimated from reference gene primer amplification. Sequencing was performed with immunoSEQ multiplex PCR; in TCRdb, only in-frame clones are kept and a portion is missing. That table furnishes V, J and clone size, whereas the DNA furnished D and trimming. The sample has fewer than 130,000 clones; 60% to 80% are singletons. The material sequenced was peripheral blood. The sequence derives from a woman aged 80 or over with active or convalescent COVID-19. This chain connects TRBV28 to TRBJ1-6, with 7 positions matching TRBD1. CDR3 amino acids: CASSLYRGTSPLHF. CDR3 nucleotides: TGTGCCAGCAGTTTATACAGGGGCACTTCACCCCTCCACTTT.